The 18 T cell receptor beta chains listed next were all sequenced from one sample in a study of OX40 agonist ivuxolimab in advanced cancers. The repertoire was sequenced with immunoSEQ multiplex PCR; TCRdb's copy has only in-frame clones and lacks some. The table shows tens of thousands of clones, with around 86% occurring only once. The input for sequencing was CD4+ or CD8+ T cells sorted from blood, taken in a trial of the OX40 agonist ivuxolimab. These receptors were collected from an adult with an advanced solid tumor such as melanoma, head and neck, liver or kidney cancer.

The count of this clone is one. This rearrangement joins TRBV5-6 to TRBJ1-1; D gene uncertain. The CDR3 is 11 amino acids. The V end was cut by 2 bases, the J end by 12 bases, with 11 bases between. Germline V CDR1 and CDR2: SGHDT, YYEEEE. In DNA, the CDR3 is TGTGCCAGCAGCTTCAAGAAGACAACTTTCTTT. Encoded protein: CASSFKKTTFF. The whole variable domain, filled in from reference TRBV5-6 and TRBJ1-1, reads DAGVTQSPTHLIKTRGQQVTLRCSPKSGHDTVSWYQQALGQGPQFIFQYYEEEERQRGNFPDRFSGHQFPNYSSELNVNALLLGDSALYLCASSFKKTTFFGQGTRLTVV.

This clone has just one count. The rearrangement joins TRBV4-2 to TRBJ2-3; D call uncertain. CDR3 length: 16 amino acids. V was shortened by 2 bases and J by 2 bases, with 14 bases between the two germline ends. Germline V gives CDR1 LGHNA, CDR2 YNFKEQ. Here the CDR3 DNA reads TGTGCCAGCAGCCAACTCGGGTCCCTCCTCACAGATACGCAGTATTTT. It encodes CASSQLGSLLTDTQYF.

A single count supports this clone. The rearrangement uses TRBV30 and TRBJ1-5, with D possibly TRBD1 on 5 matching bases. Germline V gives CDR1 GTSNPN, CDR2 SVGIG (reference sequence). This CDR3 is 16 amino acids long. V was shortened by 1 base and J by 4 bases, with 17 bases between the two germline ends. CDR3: CAWSDSTGPLNQPQHF. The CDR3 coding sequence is TGTGCCTGGAGTGACTCCACGGGGCCACTTAATCAGCCCCAGCATTTT.

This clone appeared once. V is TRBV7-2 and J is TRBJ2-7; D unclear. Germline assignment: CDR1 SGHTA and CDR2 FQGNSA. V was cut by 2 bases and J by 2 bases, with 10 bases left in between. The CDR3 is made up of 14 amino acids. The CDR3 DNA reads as TGTGCCAGCAGCTTACTGCCAGAGACCTACGAGCAGTACTTC. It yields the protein CASSLLPETYEQYF.

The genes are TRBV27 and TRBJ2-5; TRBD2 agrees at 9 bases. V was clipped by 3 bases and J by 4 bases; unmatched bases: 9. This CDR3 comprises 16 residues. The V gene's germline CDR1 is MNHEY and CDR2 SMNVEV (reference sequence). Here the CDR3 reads CASSLYTLAGRETQYF. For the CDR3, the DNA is TGTGCCAGCAGTTTGTACACTCTAGCGGGAAGAGAGACCCAGTACTTC.

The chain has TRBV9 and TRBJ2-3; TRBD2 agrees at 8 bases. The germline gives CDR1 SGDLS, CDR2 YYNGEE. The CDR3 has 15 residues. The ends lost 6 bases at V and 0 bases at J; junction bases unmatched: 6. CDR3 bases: TGTGCCAGCAAGGCCCTAGCGGGTAGCACAGATACGCAGTATTTT. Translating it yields CASKALAGSTDTQYF.

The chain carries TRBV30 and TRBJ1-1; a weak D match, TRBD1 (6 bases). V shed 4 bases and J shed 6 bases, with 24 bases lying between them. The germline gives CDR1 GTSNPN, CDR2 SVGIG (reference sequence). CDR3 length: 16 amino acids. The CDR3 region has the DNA TGTGCCTGGACCAGGAGGGGGACGCGGGTGTACGCTGAAGCTTTCTTT. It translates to CAWTRRGTRVYAEAFF. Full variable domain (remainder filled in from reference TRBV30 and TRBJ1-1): SQTIHQWPATLVQPVGSPLSLECTVEGTSNPNLYWYRQAAGRGLQLLFYSVGIGQISSEVPQNLSASRPQDRQFILSSKKLLLSDSGFYLCAWTRRGTRVYAEAFFGQGTRLTVV.

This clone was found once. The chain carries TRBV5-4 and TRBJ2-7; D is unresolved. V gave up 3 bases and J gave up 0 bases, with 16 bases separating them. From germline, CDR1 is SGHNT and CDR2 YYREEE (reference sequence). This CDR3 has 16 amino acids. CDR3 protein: CASSSRTGPSSYEQYF. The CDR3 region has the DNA TGTGCCAGCAGCTCGCGGACGGGCCCGAGCTCCTACGAGCAGTACTTC.

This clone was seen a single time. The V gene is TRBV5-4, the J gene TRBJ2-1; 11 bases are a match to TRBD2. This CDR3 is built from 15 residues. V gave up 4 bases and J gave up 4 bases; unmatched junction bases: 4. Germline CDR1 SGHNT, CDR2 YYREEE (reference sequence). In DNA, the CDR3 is TGTGCCAGCAGCCCCGGGACTAGCGGTTACAATGAGCAGTTCTTC. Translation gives CASSPGTSGYNEQFF.

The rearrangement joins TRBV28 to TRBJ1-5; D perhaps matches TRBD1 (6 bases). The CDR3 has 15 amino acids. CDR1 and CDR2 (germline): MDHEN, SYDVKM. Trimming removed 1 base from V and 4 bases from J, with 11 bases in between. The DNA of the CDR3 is TGTGCCAGCAGTTTATCGGGGGCTGGGAATCAGCCCCAGCATTTT. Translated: CASSLSGAGNQPQHF.

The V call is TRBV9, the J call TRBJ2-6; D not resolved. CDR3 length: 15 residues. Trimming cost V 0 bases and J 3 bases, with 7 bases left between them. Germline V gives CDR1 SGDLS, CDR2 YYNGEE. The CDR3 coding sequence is TGTGCCAGCAGCGTAGCCCCTCTTGGGGCCAACGTCCTGACTTTC. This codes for CASSVAPLGANVLTF. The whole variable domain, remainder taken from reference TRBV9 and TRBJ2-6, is DSGVTQTPKHLITATGQRVTLRCSPRSGDLSVYWYQQSLDQGLQFLIQYYNGEERAKGNILERFSAQQFPDLHSELNLSSLELGDSALYFCASSVAPLGANVLTFGAGSRLTVL.

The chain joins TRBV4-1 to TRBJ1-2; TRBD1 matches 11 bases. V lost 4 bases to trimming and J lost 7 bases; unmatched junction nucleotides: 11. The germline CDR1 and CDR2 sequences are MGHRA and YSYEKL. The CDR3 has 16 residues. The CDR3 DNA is TGCGCCAGCAGCCTTTCCGGGACAGGGGGGCTTGGTGGCTACACCTTC. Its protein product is CASSLSGTGGLGGYTF.

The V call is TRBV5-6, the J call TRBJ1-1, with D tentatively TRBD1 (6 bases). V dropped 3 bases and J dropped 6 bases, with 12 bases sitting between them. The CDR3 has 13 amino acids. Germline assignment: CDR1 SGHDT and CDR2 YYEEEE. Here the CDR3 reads CASSWGGAPEAFF. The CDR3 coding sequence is TGTGCCAGCAGCTGGGGGGGGGCCCCTGAAGCTTTCTTT.

The CDR3 sequence is CASTPGGVDGYTF. The CDR3, as DNA: TGTGCCAGCACCCCGGGGGGGGTTGACGGCTACACCTTC. J is TRBJ1-2 and V is TRBV27, with D tentatively TRBD1 (5 bases). V was clipped by 7 bases and J by 8 bases, with 17 bases between them. The CDR3 is 13 amino acids. CDR1 MNHEY and CDR2 SMNVEV come from the germline V gene (reference sequence).

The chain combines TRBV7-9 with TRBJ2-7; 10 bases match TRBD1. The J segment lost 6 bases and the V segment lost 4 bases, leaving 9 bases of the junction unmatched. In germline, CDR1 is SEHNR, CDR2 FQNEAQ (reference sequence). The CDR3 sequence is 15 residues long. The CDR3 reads CASSSPGTGAGEQYF. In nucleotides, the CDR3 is TGTGCCAGCAGCTCTCCCGGGACAGGGGCTGGCGAGCAGTACTTC.

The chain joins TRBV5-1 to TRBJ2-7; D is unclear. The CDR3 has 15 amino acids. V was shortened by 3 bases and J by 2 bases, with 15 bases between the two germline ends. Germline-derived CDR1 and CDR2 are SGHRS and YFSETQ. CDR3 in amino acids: CASSSESGAPYEQYF. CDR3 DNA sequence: TGCGCCAGCAGCTCGGAATCCGGAGCCCCCTACGAGCAGTACTTC.

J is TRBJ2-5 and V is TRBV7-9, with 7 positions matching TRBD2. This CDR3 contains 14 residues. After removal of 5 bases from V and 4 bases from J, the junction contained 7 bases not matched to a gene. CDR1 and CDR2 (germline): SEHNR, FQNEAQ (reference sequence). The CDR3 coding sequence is TGTGCCAGCAGCCGCGGGGAGGGTGGAGAGACCCAGTACTTC. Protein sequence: CASSRGEGGETQYF.

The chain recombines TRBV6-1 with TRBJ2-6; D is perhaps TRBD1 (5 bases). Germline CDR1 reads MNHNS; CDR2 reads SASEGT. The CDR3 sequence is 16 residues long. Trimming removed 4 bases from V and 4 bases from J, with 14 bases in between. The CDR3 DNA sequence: TGTGCCAGCAGTGTGACAGCGCCCTCCGGGGCCAACGTCCTGACTTTC. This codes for CASSVTAPSGANVLTF.